Listed below are T cell receptor beta chains from one sample, sequenced in a study of blood T cell repertoires in COVID-19. The assay was immunoSEQ multiplex PCR, and TCRdb's table has in-frame clones only and misses some. Among some 200,000 clones listed, around nine tenths were seen once. Input material: peripheral blood. The receptor source for this set is a woman between 65 and 79 years old with COVID-19, enrolled during active disease. CDR3s include the opening cysteine and the closing phenylalanine or tryptophan. The D gene is left open where the match is weak. Clone size is not always given. Where it is, it says once, few, many or a class for expanded clones.

v_gene	j_gene	abundance	d_gene	CDR3aa	CDR3nt
TRBV10-3	TRBJ2-7	.	TRBD1	CAISESTGAQYF	TGTGCCATCAGTGAGTCGACAGGGGCACAGTACTTC
TRBV28	TRBJ1-2	.	.	CASSLNEIGYTF	TGTGCCAGCAGTCTCAATGAGATAGGCTACACCTTC
TRBV30	TRBJ2-3	.	.	CAWSRGSEADTQYF	TGTGCCTGGAGCCGAGGGAGCGAAGCAGATACGCAGTATTTT
TRBV4-1	TRBJ2-5	.	.	CASSPRRWEETQYF	TGCGCCAGCAGCCCCCGGCGGTGGGAAGAGACCCAGTACTTC
TRBV5-5	TRBJ2-6	.	.	CASSFASGRSGANVLTF	TGTGCCAGCAGCTTTGCGTCAGGGCGATCCGGGGCCAACGTCCTGACTTTC
TRBV14	TRBJ1-2	.	.	CASSQAGGRGYGYTF	TGTGCCAGCAGCCAAGCCGGGGGGCGAGGGTATGGCTACACCTTC
TRBV6-1	TRBJ2-7	.	TRBD1	CASSEAGQGFYEQYF	TGTGCCAGCAGTGAAGCCGGACAGGGGTTCTACGAGCAGTACTTC
TRBV3-1/TRBV3-2	TRBJ2-2	once	.	CASSQSGGAGELFF	TGTGCCAGCAGCCAGTCCGGCGGGGCGGGGGAGCTGTTTTTT
TRBV28	TRBJ1-6	.	TRBD1	CASSPGQGASPLHF	TGTGCCAGCAGCCCGGGACAGGGGGCTTCACCCCTCCACTTT
TRBV7-6	TRBJ2-1	.	.	CASSPVGWEEQFF	TGTGCCAGCAGCCCCGTTGGGTGGGAGGAGCAGTTCTTC
TRBV9	TRBJ1-3	.	.	CASSRGGLGNTIYF	TGTGCCAGCAGCCGTGGGGGCTTGGGAAACACCATATATTTT
TRBV11-3	TRBJ2-1	.	.	CASSLGVGRADNEQFF	TGTGCCAGCAGCTTAGGGGTGGGCAGGGCCGACAATGAGCAGTTCTTC
TRBV6-5	TRBJ2-1	.	TRBD2	CASSYRLAGENNEQFF	TGTGCCAGCAGTTACCGACTAGCGGGAGAAAACAATGAGCAGTTCTTC
TRBV19	TRBJ2-1	.	TRBD2	CASSKGPRLRLAGGSEQFF	TGTGCCAGTAGTAAGGGCCCTAGACTTCGACTAGCGGGAGGGAGTGAGCAGTTCTTC
TRBV6-5	TRBJ1-3	.	.	CASSRTINSGNTIYF	TGTGCCAGCAGTCGGACAATCAACTCGGGAAACACCATATATTTT
TRBV27	TRBJ2-7	.	.	CASSGNKEKGPYRQGGREQYF	TGTGCCAGCAGCGGCAATAAAGAGAAAGGTCCCTATCGACAGGGAGGCCGCGAGCAGTACTTC
TRBV6-5	TRBJ2-7	.	TRBD1	CASSNRGLYEQYF	TGTGCCAGCAGTAACAGGGGGTTGTACGAGCAGTACTTC